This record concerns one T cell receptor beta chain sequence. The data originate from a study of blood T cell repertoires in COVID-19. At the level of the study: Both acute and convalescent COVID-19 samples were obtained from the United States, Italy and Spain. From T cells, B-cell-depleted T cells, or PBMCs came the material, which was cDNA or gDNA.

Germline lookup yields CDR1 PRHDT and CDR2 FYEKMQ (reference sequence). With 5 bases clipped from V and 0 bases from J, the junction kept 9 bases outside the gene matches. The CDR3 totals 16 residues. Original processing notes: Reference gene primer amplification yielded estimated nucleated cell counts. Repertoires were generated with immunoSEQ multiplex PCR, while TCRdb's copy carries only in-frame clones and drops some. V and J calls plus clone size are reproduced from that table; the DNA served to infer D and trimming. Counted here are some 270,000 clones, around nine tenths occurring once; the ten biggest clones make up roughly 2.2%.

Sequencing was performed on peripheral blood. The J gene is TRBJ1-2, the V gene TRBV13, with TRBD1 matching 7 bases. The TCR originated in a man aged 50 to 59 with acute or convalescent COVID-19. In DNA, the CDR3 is TGTGCCAGCAGCCTGACTCGGACAGGCCCTAACTATGGCTACACCTTC. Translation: CASSLTRTGPNYGYTF.